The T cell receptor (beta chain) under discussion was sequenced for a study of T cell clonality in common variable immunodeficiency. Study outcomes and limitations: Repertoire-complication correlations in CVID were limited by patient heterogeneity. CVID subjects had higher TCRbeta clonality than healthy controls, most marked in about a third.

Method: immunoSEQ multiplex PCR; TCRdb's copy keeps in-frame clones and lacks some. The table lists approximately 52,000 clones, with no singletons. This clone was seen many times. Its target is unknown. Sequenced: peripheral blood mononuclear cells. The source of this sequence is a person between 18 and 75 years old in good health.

The sequenced CDR3 bases are TGTGCCAGCAGTTGGACAGGGCAGTACCAAGAGACC. As protein: CASSWTGQYQET. In full, the CDR3 is CASSWTGQYQETQYF. The chain employs TRBV6-2 or TRBV6-3 and TRBJ2-5; 8 nucleotides match TRBD1. Sequencing ends 3 residues short of the CDR3 end; the germline J gene provides the rest. This CDR3 has 15 amino acids. Germline V gene data show CDR1 as MNHEY and CDR2 as SVGEGT. V gave up 4 bases and J gave up 0 bases; unmatched junction bases: 4.